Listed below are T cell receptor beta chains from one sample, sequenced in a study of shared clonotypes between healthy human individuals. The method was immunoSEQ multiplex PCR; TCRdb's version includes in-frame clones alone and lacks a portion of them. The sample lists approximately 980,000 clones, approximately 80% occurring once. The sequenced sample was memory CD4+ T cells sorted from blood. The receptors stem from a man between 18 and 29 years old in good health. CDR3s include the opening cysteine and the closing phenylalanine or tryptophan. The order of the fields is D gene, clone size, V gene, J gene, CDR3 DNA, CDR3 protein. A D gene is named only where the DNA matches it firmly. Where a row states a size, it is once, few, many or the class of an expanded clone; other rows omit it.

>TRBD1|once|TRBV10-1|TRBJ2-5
TGCGCCAGCAGTGACTCCGGGACAGGGGGCTGGGAGACCCAGTACTTC
CASSDSGTGGWETQYF
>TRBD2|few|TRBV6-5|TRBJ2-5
TGTGCCAGCACAGCGGGGGGGCCGGAGACCCAGTACTTC
CASTAGGPETQYF
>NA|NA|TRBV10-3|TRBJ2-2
TGTGCCATCAGTGAGTCGTCCTCGTGGGAGTTGTTTTTT
CAISESSSWELFF
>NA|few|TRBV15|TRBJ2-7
TGTGCCACCAGTGAAAGAGGTATCGAGCAGTACTTC
CATSERGIEQYF
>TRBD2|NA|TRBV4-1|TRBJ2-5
TGCGCCAGCAGCAGCGGGTTGGGGGGGCAAGAGACCCAGTACTTC
CASSSGLGGQETQYF
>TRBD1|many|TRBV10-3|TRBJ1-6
TGTGCCATCAGCAGGACAGGGGAAGGGGATTCACCCCTCCACTTT
CAISRTGEGDSPLHF
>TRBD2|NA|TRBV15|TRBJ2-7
TGTGCCACCAGCAGTGCCTTAGCGGGACCCTACGAGCAGTACTTC
CATSSALAGPYEQYF
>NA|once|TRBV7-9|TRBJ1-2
TGTGCCAGCAGCTTAGCTGTTTTAGAGGTCGGCTACACCTTC
CASSLAVLEVGYTF
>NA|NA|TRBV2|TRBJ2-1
TGTGCCCCCAGGAGGGAGCGCCCTAGCTCCTACAATGAGCAGTTCTTC
CAPRRERPSSYNEQFF
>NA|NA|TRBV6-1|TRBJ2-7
TGTGCCAGCACGACCGAGGGGGGAAATCTCTACGAGCAGTACTTC
CASTTEGGNLYEQYF
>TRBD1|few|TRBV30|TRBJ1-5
TGTGCCTGGTCTCCCGGGACAGGGTTTCAGCCCCAGCATTTT
CAWSPGTGFQPQHF
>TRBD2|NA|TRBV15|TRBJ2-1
TGTGCCACCAGCATCCCGGGACTAGCCAATGAGCAGTTCTTC
CATSIPGLANEQFF
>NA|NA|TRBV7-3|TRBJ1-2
TGTGCCAGCAGCCCTATCAGGGGCGACTATGGCTACACCTTC
CASSPIRGDYGYTF
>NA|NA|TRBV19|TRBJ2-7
TGTGCCAGTAGCCTCAGGAGGGACGAGCAGTACTTC
CASSLRRDEQYF
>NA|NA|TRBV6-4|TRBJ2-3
TGTGCCAGCAGTGACTTGGAGACTATCACAGATACGCAGTATTTT
CASSDLETITDTQYF
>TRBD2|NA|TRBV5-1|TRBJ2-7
TGCGCCAGCAGCTTGGCGAGCGGGGTCTACGAGCAGTACTTC
CASSLASGVYEQYF
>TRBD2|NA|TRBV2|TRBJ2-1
TGTGCCAGCAGCGCCGGGACTAGGAATGAGCAGTTCTTC
CASSAGTRNEQFF
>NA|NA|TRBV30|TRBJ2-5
TGTGCCTGGAGTGTACGACGGAGAGAGACCCAGTACTTC
CAWSVRRRETQYF
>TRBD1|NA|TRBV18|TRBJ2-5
TGTGCCAGCTCACCACGAGGGTTGACAGGGGAGACCCAGTACTTC
CASSPRGLTGETQYF
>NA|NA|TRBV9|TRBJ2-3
TGTGCCAGCAGCGCGGGATTGGAGGATACGCAGTATTTT
CASSAGLEDTQYF
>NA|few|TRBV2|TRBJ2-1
TGTGCCAGCAGCGAGGGCCTAGCCGACTACAATGAGCAGTTCTTC
CASSEGLADYNEQFF
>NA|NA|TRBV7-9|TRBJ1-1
TGTGCCAGCAGCTTAACGTCGGGAGGGGGTGAAGCTTTCTTT
CASSLTSGGGEAFF
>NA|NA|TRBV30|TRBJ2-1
TGTGCCTGGAGTGTACCCAGGAGCCTTTACAATGAGCAGTTCTTC
CAWSVPRSLYNEQFF
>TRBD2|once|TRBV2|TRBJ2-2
TGTGCCAGCAGTGAATCGGGTGTGGCTAGCGGGGCGAACACCGGGGAGCTGTTTTTT
CASSESGVASGANTGELFF
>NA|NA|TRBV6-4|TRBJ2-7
TGTGCCAGCAGTGACCTGCGGGCAGGGGTCCTCTACGAGCAGTACTTC
CASSDLRAGVLYEQYF
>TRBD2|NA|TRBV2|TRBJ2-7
TGTGCCAGCCTCAGACTAGCGGGCTCCTACGAGCAGTACTTC
CASLRLAGSYEQYF
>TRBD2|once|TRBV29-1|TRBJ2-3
TGCAGCGTCCGGACTAGCGGAACAGATACGCAGTATTTT
CSVRTSGTDTQYF
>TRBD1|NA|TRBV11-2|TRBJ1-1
TGTGCCAGCAGCCACGGGACAGGGGGTCACACTGAAGCTTTCTTT
CASSHGTGGHTEAFF
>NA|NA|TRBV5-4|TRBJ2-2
TGTGCCAGCAGCCCCCAAGGGGGAGGGACCGGGGAGCTGTTTTTT
CASSPQGGGTGELFF
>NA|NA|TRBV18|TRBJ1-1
TGTGCCAGCTCACCACCGGCACAGGGCGGCACTGAAGCTTTCTTT
CASSPPAQGGTEAFF
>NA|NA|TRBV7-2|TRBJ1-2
TGTGCCAGCAGCTTGGGGGGCACAGGGCCTATCTATGGCTACACCTTC
CASSLGGTGPIYGYTF
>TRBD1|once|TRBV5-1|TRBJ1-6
TGCGCCAGCAGCTTGGCCGGACAGGCAGATTCACCCCTCCACTTT
CASSLAGQADSPLHF
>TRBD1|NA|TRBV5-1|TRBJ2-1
TGCGCCAGCAGCTTGGTTCCCGGGACAGAGTACAATGAGCAGTTCTTC
CASSLVPGTEYNEQFF
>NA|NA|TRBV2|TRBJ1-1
TGTGCCAGCAGTGGGGGGACGACCAGAATGAACACTGAAGCTTTCTTT
CASSGGTTRMNTEAFF
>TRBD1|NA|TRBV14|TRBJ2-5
TGTGCCAGCAGCGTGGGACAGGGGGCCGGGGAGACCCAGTACTTC
CASSVGQGAGETQYF
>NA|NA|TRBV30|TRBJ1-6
TGTGCCTGGAGTAAGGGGCAAGCAGGATCACCCCTCCACTTT
CAWSKGQAGSPLHF
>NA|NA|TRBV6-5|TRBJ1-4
TGTGCCAGCAGTTACCAAGGGGGGAGCGGTGAAAAACTGTTTTTT
CASSYQGGSGEKLFF
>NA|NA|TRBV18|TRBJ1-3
TGTGCCAGCTCACCAGGCTACTCTGGAAACACCATATATTTT
CASSPGYSGNTIYF
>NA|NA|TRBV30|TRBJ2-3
TGTGCCTGGAGCCAACGGGAGCGAGATACGCAGTATTTT
CAWSQRERDTQYF
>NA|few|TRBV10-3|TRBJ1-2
TGTGCCATCAGTGAGTCGGGGACAAGCCTGAGGACCTTC
CAISESGTSLRTF
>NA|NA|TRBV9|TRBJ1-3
TGTGCCAGCACCACTAGAGGAAGCTCTGGAAACACCATATATTTT
CASTTRGSSGNTIYF
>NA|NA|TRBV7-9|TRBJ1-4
TGTGCCAGTTCACAGGGCACTAATGAAAAACTGTTTTTT
CASSQGTNEKLFF
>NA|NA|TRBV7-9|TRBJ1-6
TGTGCCAGCAGCTTAGTTCTCATTACAGGTTCACCCCTCCACTTT
CASSLVLITGSPLHF
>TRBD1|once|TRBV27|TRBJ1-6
TGTGCCAGCACCTCAGGGGGGAGCTCCTATAATTCACCCCTCCACTTT
CASTSGGSSYNSPLHF
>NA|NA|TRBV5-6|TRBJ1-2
TGTGCCAGCAGCCCTGGGTTGGGGGTTGGCTACACCTTC
CASSPGLGVGYTF
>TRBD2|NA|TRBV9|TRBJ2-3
TGTGCCAGCAGCGTAGCCCCTAGCGGGTTGGGGGGCACAGATACGCAGTATTTT
CASSVAPSGLGGTDTQYF
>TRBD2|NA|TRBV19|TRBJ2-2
TGTGCCAGTAGTACGGTAGCGGGGACCGGGGAGCTGTTTTTT
CASSTVAGTGELFF
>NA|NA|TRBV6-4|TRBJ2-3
TGTGCCAGCAGTAGTACGCAGTATTTT
CASSSTQYF
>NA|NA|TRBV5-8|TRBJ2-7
TGTGCCAGCAGAGGAACGGCGCAACCAGTCTACGAGCAGTACTTC
CASRGTAQPVYEQYF
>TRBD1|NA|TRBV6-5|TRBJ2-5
TGTGCCAGCAGTATCGGGACAGGGCGAGAGACCCAGTACTTC
CASSIGTGRETQYF
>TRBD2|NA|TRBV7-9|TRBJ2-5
TGTGCCAGCAGCCCCGGACTAGCGGGAGGCCGGGAGACCCAGTACTTC
CASSPGLAGGRETQYF
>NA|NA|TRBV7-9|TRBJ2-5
TGTGCCAGCAGCTTAGATGGGGCCACACAAGAGACCCAGTACTTC
CASSLDGATQETQYF
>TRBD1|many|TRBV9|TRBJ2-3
TGTGCCAGCAGCGTAGGGGGCAGGGGGCCAGATACGCAGTATTTT
CASSVGGRGPDTQYF
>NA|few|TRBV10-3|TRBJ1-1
TGTGCCATCAGTGAGTCAGGGTTCGTGAACACTGAAGCTTTCTTT
CAISESGFVNTEAFF
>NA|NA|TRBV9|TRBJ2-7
TGTGCCAGCAGCGTAGGGGCAGAAAGCTCCTACGAGCAGTACTTC
CASSVGAESSYEQYF
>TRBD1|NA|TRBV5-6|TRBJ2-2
TGTGCCAGCAGCTTGGTTCGACAGGGGGACACCGGGGAGCTGTTTTTT
CASSLVRQGDTGELFF
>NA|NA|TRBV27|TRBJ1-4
TGTGCCAGCAGTTTTATTGGCAGGGTAAATGAAAAACTGTTTTTT
CASSFIGRVNEKLFF
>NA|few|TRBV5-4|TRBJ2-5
TGTGCCAGCAGCCCCGGCGCGGTTCAAGAGACCCAGTACTTC
CASSPGAVQETQYF
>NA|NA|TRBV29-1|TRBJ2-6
TGCAGCGTGGGGGGACTTTACTCTGGGGCCAACGTCCTGACTTTC
CSVGGLYSGANVLTF
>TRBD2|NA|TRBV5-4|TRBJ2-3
TGTGCCAGCAGCCCGAGCTGGCGGGGGGCCACAGATACGCAGTATTTT
CASSPSWRGATDTQYF